The T cell receptor (beta chain) described here comes from a study of lymphopenia after photon versus proton radiotherapy. With respect to this clone: Its antigen is not known.

General study findings and limits: Post-nadir diversity loss with photons came from oligoclonal expansion, particularly CD8+ Temra cells. A bigger post-nadir fall in TCR diversity correlated inversely with survival time in deceased patients. Authors raise, but do not show, better survival with proton therapy. Photon-treated patients lost naive T cells and TCR diversity; proton-treated stayed stable.

TCRdb keeps only in-frame clones here, not all; method: immunoSEQ multiplex PCR. Seen here are tens of thousands of clones, 92% observed once, and the top ten hold 18%. The receptor comes from a woman in her forties with cholangiocarcinoma. The sequencing used peripheral blood, collected from a patient treated with photon-based radiotherapy.

The DNA for the CDR3 is TGCAGCGCTCCCACAGTGAACACTGAAGCTTTCTTT. This sequence encodes CSAPTVNTEAFF. The genes are TRBV29-1 and TRBJ1-1; D gene uncertain. Trimming left V 7 bases short and J 0 bases short, with 9 bases between. Looked up from germline, CDR1 is SQVTM and CDR2 is ANQGSEA. The CDR3 loop spans 12 amino acids.